The sequence of this T cell receptor beta chain was determined in a study of T cell repertoires in cytomegalovirus infection. Study information: The authors used CMV epitopes that were HLA-C-restricted (recently identified) and HLA-B-restricted (well studied). Indicated by public TCR beta signatures were CMV infection and matching HLA type.

Findings and caveats of the study: CMV-specific TCR beta clonotypes restricted by HLA-C dominated the ex vivo response. The cumulative frequency of public TCR beta families distinguished individuals who carried CMV together with the relevant HLA.

TCRdb redid the calling of the reads with MiXCR, one entry per CDR3 protein. The sample contains some 590,000 distinct CDR3 sequences, approximately 40% of which appear only once. After removal of 6 bases from V and 0 bases from J, the junction contained 6 bases not matched to a gene. This CDR3 is 15 amino acids long. The germline CDR1 and CDR2 sequences are MNHEY and SVGAGI. With respect to this clonotype: Antigen unknown.

V usage is TRBV6-5 and J usage is TRBJ2-3, with 7 bases fitting TRBD1. The sample here was cultured PBMCs, taken from culture after CMV antigen stimulation. The sequence came from a human donor in good health (CMV status not recorded). Some clones in this sample may be carry-over from other donors' samples. The DNA of the CDR3 is TGTGCCAGCAGCCCCGGGACAGTCAGCACAGATACGCAGTATTTT. As protein: CASSPGTVSTDTQYF.